This T cell receptor beta chain was sequenced for a study of cytomegalovirus exposure and HLA in healthy donors. Study outcomes and limitations: Researchers counted 150 to 200 TCR beta chains as cytomegalovirus-associated.

There are 14 residues in the CDR3. CDR1 MNHNS and CDR2 SASEGT come from the germline V gene. Trimming at V came to 5 bases and at J to 7 bases, leaving 3 bases not matched to a gene. On this clone itself: No antigen is known for it.

Both 60 Vbeta primers and 13 Jbeta primers went into the PCR. Sequencing used immunoSEQ multiplex PCR; TCRdb keeps in-frame clones, though not all of them. The repertoire holds about 150,000 clones, approximately 72% seen once, with over 1.1% in the top ten. The sequence derives from a man between 18 and 35 years old in good health and CMV-seronegative. The specimen was PBMCs. The rearrangement joins TRBV6-1 to TRBJ2-1, with TRBD2 identical over 12 bases. The CDR3 protein is CASSTTSGRNEQFF. Here the CDR3 DNA reads TGTGCCAGCAGTACGACTAGCGGGAGAAATGAGCAGTTCTTC.